One sample yielded the 20 T cell receptor beta chains listed below, sequenced in a study of CD8 T cells in ankylosing spondylitis. TCRdb analysed the 5' RACE reads with MiXCR anew, one entry per CDR3 protein. The data contain 130,000 or so distinct CDR3 sequences, about 10% of them seen just once; the ten biggest clones take up 3.5% to 5%. The specimen sequenced was blood, either unsorted or a sorted T cell fraction (not recorded which). The receptor source for this set is a female donor with ankylosing spondylitis or in good health (not recorded which).

In this sample, this clonotype turned up many times. V usage is TRBV24-1 and J usage is TRBJ2-2, with D possibly TRBD1 on 5 matching bases. The germline gives CDR1 KGHDR, CDR2 SFDVKD. Trimming left V 4 bases short and J 1 base short, with 9 bases between. The CDR3 covers 15 residues. For the CDR3, the DNA is TGTGCCACCAGTGAGTTCACAGGGAACACCGGGGAGCTGTTTTTT. This codes for CATSEFTGNTGELFF.

This clonotype was picked up many times. The rearrangement uses TRBV6-5 and TRBJ1-5; TRBD1 aligns across 7 bases. Losses at the gene ends were 0 bases for V and 4 bases for J; bases not matched to a gene: 3. The CDR3 extends over 15 amino acids. Germline values: CDR1 MNHEY, CDR2 SVGAGI. As DNA, the CDR3 is TGTGCCAGCAGTTACTCTGACAGGGTAAATCAGCCCCAGCATTTT. This translates into CASSYSDRVNQPQHF.

This clonotype was counted many times. The germline gene is not matched at one end of the junction; a read error may be the cause. The gene calls are TRBV6-5 and TRBJ2-1; TRBD2 agrees at 12 bases. CDR1 MNHEY and CDR2 SVGAGI come from the germline V gene. This CDR3 spans 15 amino acids. This CDR3 is CASRYKGRTSGELSF. The CDR3 DNA reads TGTGCCAGCAGGTATAAGGGCCGGACTAGCGGGGAATTAAGCTTC.

This clonotype was seen ten or more times. V usage is TRBV7-2 and J usage is TRBJ1-6, with D tentatively TRBD1 (5 bases). Germline V gene data show CDR1 as SGHTA and CDR2 as FQGNSA. The V and J ends lost 3 bases and 5 bases respectively, with 11 bases between them. The CDR3 is made up of 15 amino acids. This CDR3 reads CASSFLQDHNSPLHF. The CDR3, as DNA: TGTGCCAGCAGCTTTTTACAGGATCATAATTCACCCCTCCACTTT.

This clonotype was seen a single time. At one end, the junction sequence differs from germline, possibly due to a read error. This chain uses TRBV12-3 or TRBV12-4 with TRBJ1-5; possibly TRBD1 for D (6 bases). The CDR3 is 14 residues long. The CDR3 DNA is TGTGCCGGCAGGGACACCACGGGGGGTCAGCCCCATCATTTT. It yields the protein CAGRDTTGGQPHHF.

This clonotype was detected many times. This sequence joins TRBV30 and TRBJ2-7, with 8 bases fitting TRBD1. J was trimmed by 2 bases and V by 4 bases; bases with no gene match: 7. The germline V gene encodes CDR1 GTSNPN and CDR2 SVGIG (reference sequence). This CDR3 has 14 residues. The CDR3 spells CAWTDDRGAYEQYF. CDR3 sequence (DNA): TGTGCCTGGACAGACGACAGGGGAGCCTACGAGCAGTACTTC.

This clonotype has at least ten counts. The genes are TRBV5-1 and TRBJ1-1; 9 bases agree with TRBD1. The trim removed 4 bases at V and 4 bases at J, leaving 11 bases unmatched. Germline CDR1 is SGHRS and CDR2 is YFSETQ. The CDR3 has 16 residues. CDR3 sequence (DNA): TGCGCCAGCAGCGAATACAGGGGGCTCAGCGGCACTGAAGCTTTCTTT. It is translated as CASSEYRGLSGTEAFF.

This clonotype was recorded at least ten times. The rearrangement links TRBV24-1 to TRBJ2-1; TRBD1 aligns across 10 bases. The CDR3 contains 16 residues. CDR1 KGHDR and CDR2 SFDVKD come from the germline V gene. With V trimmed by 0 bases and J by 5 bases, 3 bases remained unmatched. CDR3 nucleotide sequence: TGTGCCACCAGTGATTTGGGACAGGGGGTCAACAATGAGCAGTTCTTC. It yields the protein CATSDLGQGVNNEQFF.

Regarding this clonotype: At one of its ends the junction is not consistent with the germline gene, which may arise from a read error. The J gene is TRBJ2-7, the V gene TRBV6-1, with 7 bases fitting TRBD1. The CDR3 is made up of 15 amino acids. Germline CDR1 MNHNS, CDR2 SASEGT. The CDR3: CVSRQGQYPPYEQYF. CDR3 in DNA: TGTGTCAGCAGACAGGGACAGTACCCACCCTACGAGCAGTACTTC.

This clonotype was observed at least ten times. The rearrangement joins TRBV5-1 to TRBJ2-3; tentatively, D is TRBD1 or TRBD2 (5 bases each). Trimming pared 2 bases from V and 0 bases from J, leaving 13 bases between. The CDR3 totals 16 residues. Germline assignment: CDR1 SGHRS and CDR2 YFSETQ. In nucleotides, the CDR3 is TGCGCCAGCAGCTTAGGGACCGTACCTAGCACAGATACGCAGTATTTT. The encoded protein is CASSLGTVPSTDTQYF.

This clonotype occurred many times. The chain links TRBV5-1 to TRBJ2-3; D perhaps matches TRBD2 (6 bases). CDR1 and CDR2 from the germline V gene are SGHRS and YFSETQ. The length of the CDR3 is 16 residues. Trimming removed 1 base at V and 3 bases at J, with 15 bases between. The CDR3, as DNA: TGCGCCAGCAGCTTGATTCCGGGAGTAGGTACAGATACGCAGTATTTT. Its translation: CASSLIPGVGTDTQYF.

The chain has TRBV4-2 and TRBJ2-4; unclear D gene. CDR3 length: 11 amino acids. From germline, CDR1 is LGHNA and CDR2 YNFKEQ. The ends were cut back, 4 bases at V and 10 bases at J, with 8 bases in the middle. The CDR3: CASSLGWIQYF. Written as DNA, the CDR3 is TGTGCCAGCAGCCTCGGATGGATTCAGTACTTC.

This chain connects TRBV19 to TRBJ1-1; D gene ambiguous. V was cut by 5 bases and J by 5 bases, with 15 bases left in between. Germline V gene lookup returns CDR1 LNHDA and CDR2 SQIVND (reference sequence). This CDR3 has 14 residues. The DNA of the CDR3 is TGTGCCAGTAGTGGTACAAGGGCGTCGACTGAAGCTTTCTTT. Protein sequence: CASSGTRASTEAFF. Using reference TRBV19 and TRBJ1-1 for the parts outside the CDR3, the full variable domain is DGGITQSPKYLFRKEGQNVTLSCEQNLNHDAMYWYRQDPGQGLRLIYYSQIVNDFQKGDIAEGYSVSREKKESFPLTVTSAQKNPTAFYLCASSGTRASTEAFFGQGTRLTVV.

As for this clonotype: A much bigger clone sits one base away, suggesting this may be a read error. The J gene is TRBJ1-2, the V gene TRBV29-1; D gene unclear. The CDR3 runs 13 residues. Per the germline V gene, CDR1 is SQVTM and CDR2 is ANQGSEA. The CDR3 sequence: CSVGNVGRDGDTF. CDR3 coding DNA: TGCAGCGTTGGGAACGTGGGGAGGGATGGCGACACCTTC.

V usage is TRBV20-1 and J usage is TRBJ1-2; no firm D call. This CDR3 has 13 amino acids. The V gene's germline CDR1 is DFQATT and CDR2 SNEGSKA (reference sequence). The ends were cut back, 4 bases at V and 4 bases at J, with 13 bases in the middle. CDR3 sequence (DNA): TGCAGTGCTACTCGAGAATCGGTCTATGGCTACACCTTC. This sequence encodes CSATRESVYGYTF.

This clonotype came up many times. The gene calls are TRBV20-1 and TRBJ2-1, with D possibly matching TRBD2 (6 bases). Germline V lookup: CDR1 DFQATT, CDR2 SNEGSKA (reference sequence). The CDR3 covers 13 residues. V was pared by 6 bases and J by 5 bases, with 14 bases between. The CDR3 is CSALTRKDNEQFF. Written as DNA, the CDR3 is TGCAGTGCCCTGACTAGAAAGGACAATGAGCAGTTCTTC.

This clonotype was found many times. The chain uses TRBV20-1 and TRBJ2-4; perhaps TRBD2 as D (6 bases). Germline-derived CDR1 and CDR2 are DFQATT and SNEGSKA (reference sequence). This CDR3 comprises 10 residues. In DNA form, the CDR3 reads TGCAGCGCCGGGACTAACATTCAGTACTTC. This encodes CSAGTNIQYF.

This chain uses TRBV18 with TRBJ2-6; D perhaps matches TRBD2 (6 bases). In germline, CDR1 is KGHSH, CDR2 LQKENI. Trimming cost V 3 bases and J 0 bases, with 12 bases left between them. The CDR3 contains 17 residues. This chain's CDR3 is CASSPIWEASGANVLTF. The CDR3 DNA follows: TGTGCCAGCTCACCCATCTGGGAGGCCTCTGGGGCCAACGTCCTGACTTTC.

This chain joins TRBV18 and TRBJ1-5; unclear D gene. Trimming stripped 4 bases from V and 6 bases from J, with 16 bases between. The CDR3 is made up of 15 amino acids. From germline, CDR1 is KGHSH and CDR2 LQKENI. The DNA for the CDR3 is TGTGCCAGCTCACTACGAAGGGAAGACACTCAGCCCCAGCATTTT. Translating gives CASSLRREDTQPQHF. Filled out from reference TRBV18 and TRBJ1-5, the complete variable domain reads NAGVMQNPRHLVRRRGQEARLRCSPMKGHSHVYWYRQLPEEGLKFMVYLQKENIIDESGMPKERFSAEFPKEGPSILRIQQVVRGDSAAYFCASSLRREDTQPQHFGDGTRLSIL.

This clonotype was observed at least ten times. This chain joins TRBV20-1 and TRBJ1-4; D gene unclear. This CDR3 has 13 amino acids. The germline V gene has CDR1 DFQATT and CDR2 SNEGSKA (reference sequence). The V and J ends lost 6 bases and 3 bases respectively, with 11 bases between them. The CDR3 DNA reads TGCAGTGCCTTAATCCCCTCTAATGAAAAACTGTTTTTT. It encodes CSALIPSNEKLFF.